This T cell receptor beta chain emerged from a study of T cells in Graves' hyperthyroidism and ophthalmopathy. Study-level information: Peripheral blood collection took place at initial diagnosis, before any treatment. Findings of the study overall: Most thyroid clonotypes with frequency above 0.001 were detected in blood. A model built on 13 V-J features separated ophthalmopathy from stable hyperthyroidism.

This clonotype was observed a handful of times. Its antigen is currently unknown. Criteria for exclusion of patients were uncontrolled infection, other autoimmune disease, pregnancy or lactation. Using RNA transcripts as the source, TCR beta CDR3 regions were amplified. HTBI primers were employed in a first-round RT-PCR of the TCR CDR3. MiXCR, run by TCRdb on the multiplex PCR reads, gives a single entry per CDR3 protein. Among fewer than 450,000 distinct CDR3 sequences listed, roughly 18% were seen once. The CDR3 has 16 amino acids. Germline assignment: CDR1 SGHRS and CDR2 YFSETQ. The J segment lost 0 bases and the V segment lost 1 base, leaving 6 bases of the junction unmatched.

Sequencing was performed on blood. The source is a man between 18 and 29 years old with Graves' ophthalmopathy. The chain recombines TRBV5-1 with TRBJ1-1, with TRBD1 matching over 7 bases. DNA of the CDR3: TGCGCCAGCAGCTTGTATGTCAGGGGGTTGAACACTGAAGCTTTCTTT. This encodes CASSLYVRGLNTEAFF. Complete variable domain (other parts from reference TRBV5-1 and TRBJ1-1): KAGVTQTPRYLIKTRGQQVTLSCSPISGHRSVSWYQQTPGQGLQFLFEYFSETQRNKGNFPGRFSGRQFSNSRSEMNVSTLELGDSALYLCASSLYVRGLNTEAFFGQGTRLTVV.